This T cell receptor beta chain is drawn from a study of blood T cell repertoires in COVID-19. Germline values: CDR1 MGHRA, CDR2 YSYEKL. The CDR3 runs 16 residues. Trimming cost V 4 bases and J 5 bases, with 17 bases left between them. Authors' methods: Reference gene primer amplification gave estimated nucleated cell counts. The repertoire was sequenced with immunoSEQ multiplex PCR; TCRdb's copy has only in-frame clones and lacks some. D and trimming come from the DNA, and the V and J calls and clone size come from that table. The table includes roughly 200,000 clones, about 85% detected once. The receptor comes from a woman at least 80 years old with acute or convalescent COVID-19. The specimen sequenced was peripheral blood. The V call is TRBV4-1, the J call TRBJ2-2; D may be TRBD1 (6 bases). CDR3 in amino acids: CASSPPRGGWTGELFF. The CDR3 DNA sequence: TGCGCCAGCAGCCCACCCCGAGGGGGTTGGACCGGGGAGCTGTTTTTT.